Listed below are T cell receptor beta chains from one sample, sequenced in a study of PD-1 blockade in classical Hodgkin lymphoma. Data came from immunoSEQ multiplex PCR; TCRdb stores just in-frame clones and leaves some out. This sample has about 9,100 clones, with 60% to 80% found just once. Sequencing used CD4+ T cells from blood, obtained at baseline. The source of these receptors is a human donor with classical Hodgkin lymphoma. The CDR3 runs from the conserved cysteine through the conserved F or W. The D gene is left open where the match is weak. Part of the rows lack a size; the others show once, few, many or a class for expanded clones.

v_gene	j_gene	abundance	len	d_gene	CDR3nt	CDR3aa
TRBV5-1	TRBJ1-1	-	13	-	TGCGCCAGCAGCTCCCAGGGGAACACTGAAGCTTTCTTT	CASSSQGNTEAFF
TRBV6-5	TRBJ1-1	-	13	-	TGTGCCAGCAAGCCCCTCTGGGACACTGAAGCTTTCTTT	CASKPLWDTEAFF
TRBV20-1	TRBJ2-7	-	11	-	TGCAGTGCTAGTCCGTCCTACGAGCAGTACTTC	CSASPSYEQYF
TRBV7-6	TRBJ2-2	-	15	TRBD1	TGTGCCAGCAGCTTAGCGTACAGGGGGAACGGGGAGCTGTTTTTT	CASSLAYRGNGELFF
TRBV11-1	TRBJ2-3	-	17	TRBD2	TGTGCCAGCAGCCCATACTCGGGAGGCGGTAGCACAGATACGCAGTATTTT	CASSPYSGGGSTDTQYF
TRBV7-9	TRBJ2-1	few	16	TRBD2	TGTGCCAGCAGCTTAGCCTCCGGGACTAGCGGCTATGAGCAGTTCTTC	CASSLASGTSGYEQFF
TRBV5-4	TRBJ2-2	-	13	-	TGTGCCAGCAGCTTGGGTTGGGCCGGGGAGCTGTTTTTT	CASSLGWAGELFF
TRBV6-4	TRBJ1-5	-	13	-	TGTGCCAGCAGTGTATCTAGGGATCAGCCCCAGCATTTT	CASSVSRDQPQHF
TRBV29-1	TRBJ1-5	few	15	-	TGCAGCGTCGCGGACGGGCTGTTGGGCAATCAGCCCCAGCATTTT	CSVADGLLGNQPQHF
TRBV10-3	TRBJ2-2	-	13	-	TGTGCCATCAGTGAAAATATCCCTGGCGGGCTGTTTTTT	CAISENIPGGLFF
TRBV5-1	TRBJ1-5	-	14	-	TGCACCAGCAGCTTGGAGGGGCTGGGCCAGCCCCAGCATTTT	CTSSLEGLGQPQHF
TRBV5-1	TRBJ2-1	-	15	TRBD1	TGCGCCAGCAGATTGGGACAGGGGGCCTACAATGAGCAGTTCTTC	CASRLGQGAYNEQFF
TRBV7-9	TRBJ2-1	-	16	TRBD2	TGTGCCAGCAGCCCAGCCAGCGGGAGGGCCCTCGGTGAGCAGTTCTTC	CASSPASGRALGEQFF
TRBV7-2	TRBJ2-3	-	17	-	TGTGCCAGCAGCTTAGACGGCGGAGGACTACGGAGGGATACGCAGTATTTT	CASSLDGGGLRRDTQYF
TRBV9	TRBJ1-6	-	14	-	TGTGCCAGCAGCCCCCAAGACTATAATTCACCCCTCCACTTT	CASSPQDYNSPLHF
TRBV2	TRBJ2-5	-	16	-	TGTGCCAGCAGGGGGCATGGCAGGGGGGCAGGAGAGACCCAGTACTTC	CASRGHGRGAGETQYF
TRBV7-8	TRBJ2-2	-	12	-	TGTGCCAGCAGCCCTACCTCCGGGGAGCTGTTTTTT	CASSPTSGELFF
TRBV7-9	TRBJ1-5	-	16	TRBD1	TGTGCCAGCAGCTCCATCGGGACAGGAGGCAATCAGCCCCAGCATTTT	CASSSIGTGGNQPQHF
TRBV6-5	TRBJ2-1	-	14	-	TGTGCCAGCAGTTACGGGCTGGGATACAATGAGCAGTTCTTC	CASSYGLGYNEQFF
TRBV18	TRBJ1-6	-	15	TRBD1	TGTGCCAGCTCACTTTCGGGACAGAACTTTTCACCCCTCCACTTT	CASSLSGQNFSPLHF
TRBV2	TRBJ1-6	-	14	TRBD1	TGTGCCAGCGTTAAGACAGGGAAGCTTTCACCCCTCCACTTT	CASVKTGKLSPLHF
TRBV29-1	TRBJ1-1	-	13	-	TGCAGCGTTGCTGAGGGAACGAACACTGAAGCTTTCTTT	CSVAEGTNTEAFF
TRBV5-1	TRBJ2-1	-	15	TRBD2	TGCGCCAGCAGCTTGGGGGTAGCGGGATATAATGAGCAGTTCTTC	CASSLGVAGYNEQFF
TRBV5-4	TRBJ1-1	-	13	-	TGTGCCAGCAGCTTAGGACGGAACACTGAAGCTTTCTTT	CASSLGRNTEAFF
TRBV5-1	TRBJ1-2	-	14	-	TGCGCCAGCAGCTTGGCGGGGGGGGGATATGGCTACACCTTC	CASSLAGGGYGYTF
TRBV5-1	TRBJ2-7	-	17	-	TGCGCCAGCAGCTTGGCGTATTTTGGGGGGGGCGAGGACGAGCAGTACTTC	CASSLAYFGGGEDEQYF
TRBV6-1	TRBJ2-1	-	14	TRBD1	TGTGCCAGCTGCCGGGACAGCTCCTACAATGAGCAGTTCTTC	CASCRDSSYNEQFF
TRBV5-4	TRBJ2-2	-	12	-	TGTGCCAGCAGCCCCAGCACCGGGGAGCTGTTTTTT	CASSPSTGELFF
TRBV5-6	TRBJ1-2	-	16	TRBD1	TGTGCCAGCAGCTTGGGCGGGACAGGTCCAAACTATGGCTACACCTTC	CASSLGGTGPNYGYTF
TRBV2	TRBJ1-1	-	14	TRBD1	TGTGTCAGCAGGGGGAGGGTCAGGAGCACTGAAGCTTTCTTT	CVSRGRVRSTEAFF
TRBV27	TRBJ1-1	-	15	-	TGTGCCAGCAGTCCCCCGGGGCTTAGGAACACTGAAGCTTTCTTT	CASSPPGLRNTEAFF
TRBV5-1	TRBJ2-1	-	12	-	TGCGCCAGCAGCTCACAGGGTAATGAGCAGTTCTTC	CASSSQGNEQFF
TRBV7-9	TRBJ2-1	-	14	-	TGTGCCAGCAGCTTGGATGGGACCAACAATGAGCAGTTCTTC	CASSLDGTNNEQFF
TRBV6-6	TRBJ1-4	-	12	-	TGTGCCAGTGGACCTCGGGGTGAAAAACTGTTTTTT	CASGPRGEKLFF
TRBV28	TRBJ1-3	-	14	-	TGTGCCAGCCAAGGCGGGTTAGCTGGAAACACCATATATTTT	CASQGGLAGNTIYF